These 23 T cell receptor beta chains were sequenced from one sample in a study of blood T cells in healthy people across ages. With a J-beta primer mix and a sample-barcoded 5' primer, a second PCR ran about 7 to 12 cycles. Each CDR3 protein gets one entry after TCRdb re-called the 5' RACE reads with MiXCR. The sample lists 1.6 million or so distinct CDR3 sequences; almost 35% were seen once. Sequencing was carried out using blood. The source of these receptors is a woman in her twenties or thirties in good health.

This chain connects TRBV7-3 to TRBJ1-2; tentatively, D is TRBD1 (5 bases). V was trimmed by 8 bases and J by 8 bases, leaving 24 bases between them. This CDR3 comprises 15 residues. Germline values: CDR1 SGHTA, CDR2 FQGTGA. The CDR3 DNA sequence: TGTGCCAGCTCCTCGGGACGGGGTAATGTGGAGGGCTACACCTTC. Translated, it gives CASSSGRGNVEGYTF.

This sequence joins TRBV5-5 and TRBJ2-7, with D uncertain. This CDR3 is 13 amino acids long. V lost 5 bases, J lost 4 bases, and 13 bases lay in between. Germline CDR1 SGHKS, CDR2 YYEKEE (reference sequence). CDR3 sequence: CASSYGEVYEQYF. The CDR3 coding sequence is TGTGCCAGCAGTTATGGGGAAGTATACGAGCAGTACTTC.

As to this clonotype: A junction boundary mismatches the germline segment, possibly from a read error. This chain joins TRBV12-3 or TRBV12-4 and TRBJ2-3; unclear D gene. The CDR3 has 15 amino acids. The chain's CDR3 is CASSTRRVSADAQYF. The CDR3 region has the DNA TGTGCCAGCAGTACAAGGAGAGTGAGCGCAGATGCGCAGTATTTT.

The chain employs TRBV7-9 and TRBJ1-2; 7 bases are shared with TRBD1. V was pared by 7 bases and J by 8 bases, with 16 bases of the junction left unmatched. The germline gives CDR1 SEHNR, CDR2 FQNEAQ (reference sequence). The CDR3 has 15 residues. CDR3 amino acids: CASTPQGGREGGYTF. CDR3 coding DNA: TGTGCCAGCACCCCTCAAGGGGGCAGGGAAGGAGGCTACACCTTC.

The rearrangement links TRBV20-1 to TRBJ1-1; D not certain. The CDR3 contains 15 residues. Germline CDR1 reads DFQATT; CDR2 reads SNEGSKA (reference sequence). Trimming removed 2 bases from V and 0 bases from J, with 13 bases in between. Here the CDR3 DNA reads TGCAGTGCTAGACGTCCAGATTACATGAACACTGAAGCTTTCTTT. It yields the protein CSARRPDYMNTEAFF.

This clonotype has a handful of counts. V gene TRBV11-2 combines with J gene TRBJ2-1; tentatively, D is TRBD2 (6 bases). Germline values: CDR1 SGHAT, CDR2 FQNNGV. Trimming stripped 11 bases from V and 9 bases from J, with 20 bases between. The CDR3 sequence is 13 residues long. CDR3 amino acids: CAGSGTLASEQFF. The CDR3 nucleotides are TGTGCCGGTAGCGGCACCCTGGCGTCTGAGCAGTTCTTC.

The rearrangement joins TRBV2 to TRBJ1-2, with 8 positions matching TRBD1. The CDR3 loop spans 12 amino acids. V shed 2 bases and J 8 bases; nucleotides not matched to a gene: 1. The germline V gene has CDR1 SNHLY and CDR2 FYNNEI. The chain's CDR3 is CASSERTGGYTF. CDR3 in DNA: TGTGCCAGCAGTGAAAGGACAGGGGGCTACACCTTC.

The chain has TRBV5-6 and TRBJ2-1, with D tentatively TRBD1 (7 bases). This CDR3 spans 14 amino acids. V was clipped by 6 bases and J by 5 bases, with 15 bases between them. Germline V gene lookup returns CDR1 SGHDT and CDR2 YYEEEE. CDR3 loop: CASIRTGGDNEQFF. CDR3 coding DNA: TGTGCCAGCATCAGGACAGGAGGGGACAATGAGCAGTTCTTC.

CDR3 in DNA: TGTGCCAGCAGCTTAGGGACTAGCGGGCCGAGCACAGATACGCAGTATTTT. It yields the protein CASSLGTSGPSTDTQYF. The chain employs TRBV5-5 and TRBJ2-3; 12 positions agree with TRBD2. This CDR3 region has 17 residues. From germline, CDR1 is SGHKS and CDR2 YYEKEE (reference sequence). With 2 bases clipped from V and 0 bases from J, the junction kept 4 bases outside the gene matches.

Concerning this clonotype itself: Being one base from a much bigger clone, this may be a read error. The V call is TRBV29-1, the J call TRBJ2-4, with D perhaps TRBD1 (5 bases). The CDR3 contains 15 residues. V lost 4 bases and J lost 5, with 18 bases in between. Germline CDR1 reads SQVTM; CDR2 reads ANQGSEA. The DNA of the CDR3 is TGCAGCGTTGTCGGCCTCAATGGGGCCGAAAACATTCAGTACTTC. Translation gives CSVVGLNGAENIQYF.

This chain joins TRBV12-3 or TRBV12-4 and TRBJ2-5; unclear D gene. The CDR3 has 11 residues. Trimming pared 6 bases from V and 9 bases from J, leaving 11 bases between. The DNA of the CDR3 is TGTGCCAGCAGCCAATCCCGGGCCCAGTACTTC. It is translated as CASSQSRAQYF.

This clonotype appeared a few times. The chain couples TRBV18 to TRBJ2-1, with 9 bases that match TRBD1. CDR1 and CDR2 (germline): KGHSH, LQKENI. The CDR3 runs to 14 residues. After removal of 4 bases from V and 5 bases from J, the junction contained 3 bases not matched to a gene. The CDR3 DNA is TGTGCCAGCTCACGGGACAGGGAAGACAATGAGCAGTTCTTC. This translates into CASSRDREDNEQFF.

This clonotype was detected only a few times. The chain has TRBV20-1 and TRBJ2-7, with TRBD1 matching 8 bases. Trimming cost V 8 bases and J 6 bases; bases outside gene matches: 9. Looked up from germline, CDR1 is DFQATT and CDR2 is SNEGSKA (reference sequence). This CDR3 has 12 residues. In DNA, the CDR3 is TGCAGTTTCACAGGGGGGCCCCCCGAGCAGTACTTC. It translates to CSFTGGPPEQYF.

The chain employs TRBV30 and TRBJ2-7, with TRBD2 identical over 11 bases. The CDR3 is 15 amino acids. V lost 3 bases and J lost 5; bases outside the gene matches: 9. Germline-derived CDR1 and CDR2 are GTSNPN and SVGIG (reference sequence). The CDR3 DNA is TGTGCCTGGAGCGTCCTAGCGGGGGGAAAGGACGAGCAGTACTTC. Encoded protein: CAWSVLAGGKDEQYF.

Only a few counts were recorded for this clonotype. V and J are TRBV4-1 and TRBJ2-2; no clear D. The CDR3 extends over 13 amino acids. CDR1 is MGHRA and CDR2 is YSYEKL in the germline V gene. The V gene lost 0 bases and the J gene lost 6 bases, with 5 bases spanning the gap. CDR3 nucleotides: TGCGCCAGCAGCCAAGAGATTTCCGGGGAGCTGTTTTTT. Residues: CASSQEISGELFF.

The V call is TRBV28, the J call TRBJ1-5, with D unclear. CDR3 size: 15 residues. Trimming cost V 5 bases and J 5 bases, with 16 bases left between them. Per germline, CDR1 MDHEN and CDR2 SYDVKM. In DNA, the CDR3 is TGTGCCAGCAGTCGTATCGTGTCAGCCCATCAGCCCCAGCATTTT. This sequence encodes CASSRIVSAHQPQHF.

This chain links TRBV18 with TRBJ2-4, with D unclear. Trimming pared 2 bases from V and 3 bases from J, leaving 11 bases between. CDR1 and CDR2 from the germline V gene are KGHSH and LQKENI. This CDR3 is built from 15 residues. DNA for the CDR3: TGTGCCAGCTCACCAGACGACCCCCTCAAAAACATTCAGTACTTC. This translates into CASSPDDPLKNIQYF. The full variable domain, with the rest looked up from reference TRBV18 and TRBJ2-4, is NAGVMQNPRHLVRRRGQEARLRCSPMKGHSHVYWYRQLPEEGLKFMVYLQKENIIDESGMPKERFSAEFPKEGPSILRIQQVVRGDSAAYFCASSPDDPLKNIQYFGAGTRLSVL.

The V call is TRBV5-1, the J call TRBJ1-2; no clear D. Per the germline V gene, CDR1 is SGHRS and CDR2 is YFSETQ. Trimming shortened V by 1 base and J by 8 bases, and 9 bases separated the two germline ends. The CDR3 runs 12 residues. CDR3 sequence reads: CASSLNDGGYTF. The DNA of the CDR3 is TGCGCCAGCAGCTTGAACGATGGAGGCTACACCTTC.

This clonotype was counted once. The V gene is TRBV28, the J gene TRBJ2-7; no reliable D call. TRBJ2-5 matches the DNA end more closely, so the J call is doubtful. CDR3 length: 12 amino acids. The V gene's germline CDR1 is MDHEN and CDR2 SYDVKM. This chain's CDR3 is CASSEMVKTQYF. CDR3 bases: TGTGCCAGCAGTGAGATGGTGAAGACCCAGTACTTC.

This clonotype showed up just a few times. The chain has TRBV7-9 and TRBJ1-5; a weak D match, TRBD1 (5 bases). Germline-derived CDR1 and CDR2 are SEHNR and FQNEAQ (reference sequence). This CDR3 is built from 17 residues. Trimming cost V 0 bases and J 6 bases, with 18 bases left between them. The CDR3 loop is CASSLAGVAGRTQPQHF. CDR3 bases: TGTGCCAGCAGCTTAGCGGGTGTCGCAGGGAGGACTCAGCCCCAGCATTTT.

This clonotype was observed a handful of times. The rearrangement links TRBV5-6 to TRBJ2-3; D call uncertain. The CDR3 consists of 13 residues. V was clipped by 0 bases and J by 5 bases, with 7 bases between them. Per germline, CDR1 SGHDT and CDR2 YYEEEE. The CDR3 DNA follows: TGTGCCAGCAGCTTGGCTCATGGAGATACGCAGTATTTT. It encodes CASSLAHGDTQYF.

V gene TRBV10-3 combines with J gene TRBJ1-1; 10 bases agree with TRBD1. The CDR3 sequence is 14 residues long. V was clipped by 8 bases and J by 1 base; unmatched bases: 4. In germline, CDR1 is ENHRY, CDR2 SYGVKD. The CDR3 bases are TGTGCCATCGGACAGGGGGATCGGAACACTGAAGCTTTCTTT. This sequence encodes CAIGQGDRNTEAFF.

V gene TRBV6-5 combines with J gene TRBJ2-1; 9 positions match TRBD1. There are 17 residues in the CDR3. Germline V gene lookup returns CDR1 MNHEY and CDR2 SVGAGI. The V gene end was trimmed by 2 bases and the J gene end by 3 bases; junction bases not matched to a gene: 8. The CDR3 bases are TGTGCCAGCAGTTACAGGGGACAGGGTGGTATCTACAATGAGCAGTTCTTC. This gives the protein CASSYRGQGGIYNEQFF.